Each of the 22 T cell receptor beta chains below was sequenced from the same sample in a study of blood T cell repertoires in COVID-19. The method was immunoSEQ multiplex PCR; TCRdb's version includes in-frame clones alone and lacks a portion of them. Among 350,000 to 400,000 clones listed, roughly 90% were seen once. Material: PBMCs or T cells enriched from blood (not recorded which). The receptor source for this set is a woman in her thirties who had recovered from COVID-19.

The V call is TRBV5-4, the J call TRBJ1-2; TRBD1 aligns across 9 bases. V dropped 0 bases and J dropped 3; count of bases not matched to a gene: 6. Per germline, CDR1 SGHNT and CDR2 YYREEE (reference sequence). The CDR3 consists of 16 residues. The CDR3 reads CASSLARTGEDYGYTF. In nucleotides, the CDR3 is TGTGCCAGCAGCTTGGCCAGGACAGGGGAGGACTATGGCTACACCTTC.

The V gene is TRBV5-1, the J gene TRBJ2-7; D is undetermined. V was pared by 0 bases and J by 5 bases, with 12 bases between. CDR3 length: 14 amino acids. Germline assignment: CDR1 SGHRS and CDR2 YFSETQ. CDR3 amino acids: CASSLGSIMDEQYF. In DNA form, the CDR3 reads TGCGCCAGCAGCTTGGGCAGTATTATGGACGAGCAGTACTTC.

The chain couples TRBV27 to TRBJ2-2, with 9 bases matching TRBD2. The germline CDR1 and CDR2 sequences are MNHEY and SMNVEV (reference sequence). The CDR3 contains 16 residues. Trimming cost V 7 bases and J 7 bases; bases outside gene matches: 13. The CDR3: CASTYLAGGPNGELFF. In nucleotides, the CDR3 is TGTGCCAGCACCTATCTGGCGGGAGGGCCCAACGGGGAGCTGTTTTTT.

The chain is built from TRBV7-8 and TRBJ1-2; 11 bases line up with TRBD1. The CDR3 runs 16 residues. J was trimmed by 2 bases and V by 5 bases; bases with no gene match: 7. Germline CDR1 reads SGHVS; CDR2 reads FQNEAQ. The DNA for the CDR3 is TGTGCCAGCAGCCCCCGGACAGGGGGCGCGAACTATGGCTACACCTTC. This codes for CASSPRTGGANYGYTF. Filled out from reference TRBV7-8 and TRBJ1-2, the complete variable domain reads GAGVSQSPRYKVAKRGQDVALRCDPISGHVSLFWYQQALGQGPEFLTYFQNEAQLDKSGLPSDRFFAERPEGSVSTLKIQRTQQEDSAVYLCASSPRTGGANYGYTFGSGTRLTVV.

The J gene is TRBJ1-2, the V gene TRBV14, with D hard to call. Trimming stripped 0 bases from V and 7 bases from J, with 12 bases between. Germline V CDR1 and CDR2: SGHDN, FVKESK. The CDR3 spans 14 residues. The CDR3 region is CASSQDLGGFGYTF. CDR3 nucleotides: TGTGCCAGCAGCCAAGATTTGGGAGGGTTTGGCTACACCTTC. Combining the CDR3 with reference TRBV14 and TRBJ1-2 gives the whole variable domain EAGVTQFPSHSVIEKGQTVTLRCDPISGHDNLYWYRRVMGKEIKFLLHFVKESKQDESGMPNNRFLAERTGGTYSTLKVQPAELEDSGVYFCASSQDLGGFGYTFGSGTRLTVV.

The gene calls are TRBV5-5 and TRBJ2-7; no definite D call. Trimming removed 0 bases at V and 0 bases at J, with 10 bases between. The CDR3 has 15 amino acids. CDR1 is SGHKS, CDR2 YYEKEE, per germline (reference sequence). The chain's CDR3 is CASSLGAFSSYEQYF. The CDR3 DNA reads as TGTGCCAGCAGCTTGGGAGCTTTTAGCTCCTACGAGCAGTACTTC.

The J gene is TRBJ1-2, the V gene TRBV19; D may be TRBD1 (5 bases). The germline V gene encodes CDR1 LNHDA and CDR2 SQIVND (reference sequence). This CDR3 region has 14 residues. Trimming stripped 3 bases from V and 5 bases from J, with 13 bases between. Written as DNA, the CDR3 is TGTGCCAGTAGTATGGGGCCGCGGGGTTATGGCTACACCTTC. This translates into CASSMGPRGYGYTF.

The chain is built from TRBV5-4 and TRBJ1-4, with D possibly TRBD1 on 5 matching bases. The length of the CDR3 is 12 residues. Germline lookup yields CDR1 SGHNT and CDR2 YYREEE (reference sequence). Trimming removed 4 bases from V and 8 bases from J, with 9 bases in between. Here the CDR3 reads CASSPGAEKLFF. The DNA of the CDR3 is TGTGCCAGCAGCCCTGGGGCCGAAAAACTGTTTTTT.

CDR3 loop: CASRGIGTGTYEQYF. Here the CDR3 DNA reads TGTGCCAGCAGGGGGATCGGGACAGGGACCTACGAGCAGTACTTC. The chain has TRBV6-5 and TRBJ2-7; TRBD1 matches at 9 bases. CDR1 and CDR2 from the germline V gene are MNHEY and SVGAGI. The CDR3 runs 15 residues. V was pared by 6 bases and J by 2 bases, with 8 bases of the junction left unmatched.

CDR3 sequence reads: CASSQVGVYEQYF. The CDR3 nucleotides are TGCGCCAGCAGCCAAGTGGGCGTCTACGAGCAGTACTTC. The chain recombines TRBV4-1 with TRBJ2-7, with unresolved D. The germline gives CDR1 MGHRA, CDR2 YSYEKL. CDR3 size: 13 residues. V lost 1 base and J lost 3, with 7 bases in between.

V and J are TRBV4-2 and TRBJ2-7; 11 bases agree with TRBD1. The CDR3 sequence is 14 residues long. The germline V gene has CDR1 LGHNA and CDR2 YNFKEQ. V shed 4 bases and J 6 bases; nucleotides not matched to a gene: 5. CDR3 coding DNA: TGTGCCAGCAGCCCCGGGGACAGGGGGGGCGAGCAGTACTTC. This encodes CASSPGDRGGEQYF.

This clone was detected only a few times. The V and J genes are TRBV3-1 (or the pseudogene TRBV3-2) and TRBJ2-2, with 8 bases that match TRBD2. CDR1 is LGHDT and CDR2 is YNNKEL in the germline V gene (reference sequence). V trimming: 4 bases; J trimming: 1 base; junction bases outside the gene matches: 5. The CDR3 has 16 residues. CDR3 nucleotide sequence: TGTGCCAGCAGCCCCTGGGGACTAGAGAACACCGGGGAGCTGTTTTTT. It encodes CASSPWGLENTGELFF.

V gene TRBV4-2 combines with J gene TRBJ1-6; 12 bases line up with TRBD1. CDR1 and CDR2 from the germline V gene are LGHNA and YNFKEQ. This CDR3 has 17 amino acids. Losses at the gene ends were 4 bases for V and 6 bases for J; bases not matched to a gene: 7. CDR3 nucleotide sequence: TGTGCCAGCAGCCCCAAGGGGGACAGGGGGCGTAATTCACCCCTCCACTTT. Translated: CASSPKGDRGRNSPLHF.

V is TRBV5-4 and J is TRBJ1-2; 11 nucleotides line up with TRBD1. Germline V gene sequence: CDR1 SGHNT, CDR2 YYREEE (reference sequence). The CDR3 contains 13 residues. V was pared by 4 bases and J by 7 bases, with 3 bases of the junction left unmatched. DNA of the CDR3: TGTGCCAGCAGCCTCGGACAGGGGGCTGGCTACACCTTC. It specifies CASSLGQGAGYTF. Looking up the rest from reference TRBV5-4 and TRBJ1-2 gives the full variable domain: ETGVTQSPTHLIKTRGQQVTLRCSSQSGHNTVSWYQQALGQGPQFIFQYYREEENGRGNFPPRFSGLQFPNYSSELNVNALELDDSALYLCASSLGQGAGYTFGSGTRLTVV.

The V call is TRBV9, the J call TRBJ1-2; 12 nucleotides line up with TRBD1. V shed 2 bases and J 2 bases; nucleotides not matched to a gene: 1. CDR3 length: 15 residues. Germline V gene sequence: CDR1 SGDLS, CDR2 YYNGEE. CDR3: CASSVGTGGNYGYTF. CDR3 sequence (DNA): TGTGCCAGCAGCGTGGGGACAGGGGGCAACTATGGCTACACCTTC.

V usage is TRBV30 and J usage is TRBJ1-2, with TRBD1 matching over 7 bases. Germline V lookup: CDR1 GTSNPN, CDR2 SVGIG (reference sequence). This CDR3 region has 14 residues. V trimming: 2 bases; J trimming: 6 bases; junction bases outside the gene matches: 9. The CDR3 region has the DNA TGTGCCTGGAGTATACGGGAAGGGGGCGATGGCTACACCTTC. Amino acid sequence: CAWSIREGGDGYTF.

The chain carries TRBV9 and TRBJ2-3, with 8 bases fitting TRBD2. V gave up 6 bases and J gave up 2 bases; unmatched junction bases: 11. The CDR3 has 16 residues. Per germline, CDR1 SGDLS and CDR2 YYNGEE. CDR3 residues: CASTAGGGGLTDTQYF. DNA of the CDR3: TGTGCCAGCACCGCGGGAGGCGGGGGCCTCACAGATACGCAGTATTTT.

The chain has TRBV6-5 and TRBJ1-2; 8 bases align to TRBD1. CDR1 and CDR2 from the germline V gene are MNHEY and SVGAGI. Losses at the gene ends were 6 bases for V and 4 bases for J; bases not matched to a gene: 7. The CDR3 sequence is 14 residues long. The CDR3 nucleotides read TGTGCCAGCAGGGACCGGGGACAGGCCTATGGCTACACCTTC. Encoded protein: CASRDRGQAYGYTF.

The gene calls are TRBV5-1 and TRBJ1-6; TRBD1 matches at 8 bases. Germline CDR1 and CDR2: SGHRS and YFSETQ. The CDR3 extends over 16 amino acids. J gave up 10 bases and V 4 bases, and 13 bases lay outside the gene matches. The CDR3 DNA reads as TGCGCCAGCAGCCGAGAGGGACAGGCCGCCGGGTCACCCCTCCACTTT. Translating it yields CASSREGQAAGSPLHF. Filled out from reference TRBV5-1 and TRBJ1-6, the complete variable domain reads KAGVTQTPRYLIKTRGQQVTLSCSPISGHRSVSWYQQTPGQGLQFLFEYFSETQRNKGNFPGRFSGRQFSNSRSEMNVSTLELGDSALYLCASSREGQAAGSPLHFGNGTRLTVT.

This chain links TRBV6-4 with TRBJ2-7; the match to TRBD1 covers 7 bases. The CDR3 length is 14 residues. CDR1 and CDR2 from the germline V gene are MRHNA and SNTAGT. Trimming took 3 bases from V and 3 from J; bases not matched to a gene: 5. CDR3 coding DNA: TGTGCCAGCAGTGAGGTTGGACAGGTCTACGAGCAGTACTTC. This encodes CASSEVGQVYEQYF.

The chain carries TRBV29-1 and TRBJ2-1, with 14 bases identical to TRBD2. This CDR3 spans 19 amino acids. CDR1 and CDR2 from the germline V gene are SQVTM and ANQGSEA. J lost 6 bases, V lost 4 bases, and 17 bases had no gene match. The CDR3 sequence is CSVGGSSGTSGGWGNEQFF. The CDR3 coding sequence is TGCAGCGTTGGAGGGAGTTCAGGGACTAGCGGGGGTTGGGGCAATGAGCAGTTCTTC.

The rearrangement links TRBV7-4 to TRBJ2-7; D is possibly TRBD2 (6 bases). Germline CDR1 SGHVT, CDR2 SQSDAQ. Trimming removed 5 bases at V and 12 bases at J, with 14 bases between. This CDR3 region has 11 residues. CDR3 in DNA: TGTGCCAGCAGCGGGGACTCCGGCCGGTACTTC. This encodes CASSGDSGRYF.